Below, one TCR beta chain is given with its context. The CDR3 has 16 amino acids. Germline V lookup: CDR1 SGHAT, CDR2 FQNNGV. Trimming left V 1 base short and J 4 bases short, with 14 bases between. The sample is drawn from a study of shared clonotypes between healthy human individuals. The repertoire was sequenced with immunoSEQ multiplex PCR; TCRdb's copy has only in-frame clones and lacks some. The sample has about 110,000 clones; around 73% are singletons. Sequencing was performed on memory CD8+ T cells sorted from blood. The sample's subset: CD45RO+ cells pooled with CCR7-negative TemRA cells. The sequence was collected from a woman aged 25-40 years in good health. This chain connects TRBV11-2 to TRBJ2-1; a possible D gene is TRBD1 (6 bases). The CDR3, as DNA: TGTGCCAGCAGCTTAGCCCTCGCCGGGACATACAATGAGCAGTTCTTC. Translating gives CASSLALAGTYNEQFF.